The 30 T cell receptor beta chains in this list originate from one sample, sequenced in a study of identifying expanded T cells in peripheral blood. Clones were sequenced by immunoSEQ multiplex PCR, and TCRdb holds only the in-frame ones, with some missing. This table has about 110,000 clones, 80% to 90% appearing once. The sequencing input was blood. All receptors come from a person between 18 and 75 years old in good health.

The V gene is TRBV5-6, the J gene TRBJ2-7; 8 positions match TRBD2. The CDR3 is 14 amino acids. The J segment lost 6 bases and the V segment lost 0 bases, leaving 5 bases of the junction unmatched. Germline CDR1 SGHDT, CDR2 YYEEEE. This chain's CDR3 is CASSLVTGGAEQYF. The CDR3 nucleotides read TGTGCCAGCAGCTTGGTAACGGGGGGGGCCGAGCAGTACTTC. The variable domain in full, completed from reference TRBV5-6 and TRBJ2-7, reads DAGVTQSPTHLIKTRGQQVTLRCSPKSGHDTVSWYQQALGQGPQFIFQYYEEEERQRGNFPDRFSGHQFPNYSSELNVNALLLGDSALYLCASSLVTGGAEQYFGPGTRLTVT.

The genes are TRBV4-2 and TRBJ1-2; 8 nucleotides line up with TRBD1. The CDR3 runs 16 residues. J lost 5 bases, V lost 0 bases, and 8 bases had no gene match. The germline CDR1 and CDR2 sequences are LGHNA and YNFKEQ. The DNA for the CDR3 is TGTGCCAGCAGCCAAGATTTCGGTCAGGGGGCTTATGGCTACACCTTC. Residues: CASSQDFGQGAYGYTF.

V and J are TRBV5-8 and TRBJ2-7; D call uncertain. The CDR3 has 13 residues. V shed 6 bases and J shed 3 bases, with 13 bases lying between them. Germline V CDR1 and CDR2: SGHTS, YDEGEE. The CDR3 region has the DNA TGTGCCAGCAAGCGACCCACGGACTACGAGCAGTACTTC. It is translated as CASKRPTDYEQYF.

V is TRBV4-3 and J is TRBJ1-3; D uncertain. The germline V and J ends were trimmed by 0 bases and 3 bases, with 6 bases remaining between them. There are 14 residues in the CDR3. From germline, CDR1 is LGHNA and CDR2 YSLEER. The chain's CDR3 is CASSQDGVGNTIYF. Here the CDR3 DNA reads TGCGCCAGCAGCCAAGATGGGGTTGGAAACACCATATATTTT.

The chain joins TRBV4-3 to TRBJ2-7; 11 bases match TRBD1. This CDR3 is built from 17 residues. V lost 1 base to trimming and J lost 7 bases; unmatched junction nucleotides: 12. Germline CDR1 and CDR2: LGHNA and YSLEER. In DNA form, the CDR3 reads TGCGCCAGCAGCCAAGCGGTGGGGGACAGGGGGAATCTGGAGCAGTACTTC. The encoded protein is CASSQAVGDRGNLEQYF.

This clone appeared once. The J gene is TRBJ2-6, the V gene TRBV4-1; D possibly corresponds to TRBD2 (7 bases). This CDR3 comprises 16 residues. V gave up 0 bases and J gave up 4 bases, with 10 bases separating them. The V gene's germline CDR1 is MGHRA and CDR2 YSYEKL. The CDR3 DNA is TGCGCCAGCAGCCAAGATGGGGGGGCCGGGGCCAACGTCCTGACTTTC. Translation gives CASSQDGGAGANVLTF.

The rearrangement links TRBV6-4 to TRBJ2-1; D is unclear. Deletions cut 5 bases from V and 4 bases from J, with 9 bases between. This CDR3 is built from 13 residues. Germline-derived CDR1 and CDR2 are MRHNA and SNTAGT. The DNA for the CDR3 is TGTGCCAGCAGTAGGACGGCTTACAATGAGCAGTTCTTC. It translates to CASSRTAYNEQFF.

The chain couples TRBV7-8 to TRBJ1-2; the match to TRBD1 covers 7 bases. The ends lost 5 bases at V and 0 bases at J; junction bases unmatched: 6. The CDR3 loop spans 15 amino acids. CDR1 and CDR2 (germline): SGHVS, FQNEAQ. DNA of the CDR3: TGTGCCAGCAGCCAACAGGGGTGGGCTAACTATGGCTACACCTTC. Its protein product is CASSQQGWANYGYTF. The full variable domain, its missing parts supplied by reference TRBV7-8 and TRBJ1-2, is GAGVSQSPRYKVAKRGQDVALRCDPISGHVSLFWYQQALGQGPEFLTYFQNEAQLDKSGLPSDRFFAERPEGSVSTLKIQRTQQEDSAVYLCASSQQGWANYGYTFGSGTRLTVV.

The rearrangement links TRBV14 to TRBJ1-1; weak D call: TRBD1 (5 bases). CDR3 length: 14 residues. Germline lookup yields CDR1 SGHDN and CDR2 FVKESK. The V gene lost 1 base and the J gene lost 7 bases, with 13 bases spanning the gap. CDR3 in DNA: TGTGCCAGCAGCCAAGGGGACCCTTGGAGTGAAGCTTTCTTT. Protein sequence: CASSQGDPWSEAFF.

This clone was seen once. The chain uses TRBV5-1 and TRBJ2-1; TRBD2 matches at 8 bases. The CDR3 is made up of 15 amino acids. Unmatched junction bases numbered 8, after V lost 2 bases and J lost 7 bases. Germline CDR1 is SGHRS and CDR2 is YFSETQ. CDR3 sequence: CASSFSAGGSNEQFF. The CDR3 nucleotides are TGCGCCAGCAGCTTTTCGGCGGGGGGTTCGAATGAGCAGTTCTTC.

This chain uses TRBV2 with TRBJ1-4; 11 bases line up with TRBD1. V lost 6 bases and J lost 8; bases outside the gene matches: 8. The CDR3 extends over 15 amino acids. Germline V gene data show CDR1 as SNHLY and CDR2 as FYNNEI. This CDR3 is CASSPWTGGKEKLFF. Written as DNA, the CDR3 is TGTGCCAGCAGCCCTTGGACAGGGGGCAAGGAAAAACTGTTTTTT.

The chain uses TRBV5-6 and TRBJ2-3; D remains ambiguous. CDR3 size: 15 residues. The germline V gene encodes CDR1 SGHDT and CDR2 YYEEEE. The V and J ends lost 1 base and 0 bases respectively, with 9 bases between them. CDR3 residues: CASSLLTLSTDTQYF. The DNA for the CDR3 is TGTGCCAGCAGCTTGCTGACACTGAGCACAGATACGCAGTATTTT.

The V call is TRBV2, the J call TRBJ2-1, with TRBD1 matching 8 bases. V shed 2 bases, J shed 9 bases, and the junction held 3 bases outside the gene matches. CDR3 length equals 13 residues. Germline CDR1 SNHLY, CDR2 FYNNEI. This CDR3 is CASSEQGAGEQFF. As DNA, the CDR3 is TGTGCCAGCAGTGAACAGGGGGCGGGTGAGCAGTTCTTC.

The chain uses TRBV29-1 and TRBJ1-2, with D maybe TRBD1 (6 bases). Germline V gene data show CDR1 as SQVTM and CDR2 as ANQGSEA. The CDR3 sequence is 14 residues long. V lost 6 bases and J lost 0, with 14 bases in between. Written as DNA, the CDR3 is TGCAGCGTAGGACGGGACAAACCTAACTATGGCTACACCTTC. Amino acid sequence: CSVGRDKPNYGYTF.

The V call is TRBV4-3, the J call TRBJ1-2; unclear D gene. V was shortened by 1 base and J by 4 bases, with 16 bases between the two germline ends. Germline CDR1 is LGHNA and CDR2 is YSLEER. CDR3 length: 16 amino acids. DNA for the CDR3: TGCGCCAGCAGCCAAGTAGGGCGCCCTGGAAGCTATGGCTACACCTTC. Protein product: CASSQVGRPGSYGYTF.

Note on this clone: At one of its ends the junction is not consistent with the germline gene, which may arise from a read error. The chain has TRBV6-5 and TRBJ2-1, with 7 bases identical to TRBD1. Germline CDR1 and CDR2: MNHEY and SVGAGI. CDR3 size: 11 residues. In DNA, the CDR3 is TGTGCCAGCAGTTACGGGACAGTCTGGGTCTTC. Translated: CASSYGTVWVF.

The CDR3 reads CASSLRGLAGPDEQYF. The CDR3 DNA is TGTGCCAGCAGCTTACGAGGACTAGCGGGGCCCGACGAGCAGTACTTC. This sequence joins TRBV7-2 and TRBJ2-7; 12 bases are shared with TRBD2. In germline, CDR1 is SGHTA, CDR2 FQGNSA. The CDR3 covers 16 residues. With V trimmed by 2 bases and J by 5 bases, 7 bases remained unmatched.

The V gene is TRBV2, the J gene TRBJ2-2; no clear D. Germline-derived CDR1 and CDR2 are SNHLY and FYNNEI. The V end was cut by 4 bases, the J end by 5 bases, with 11 bases between. The CDR3 is 14 residues long. The CDR3 loop is CASSGFWGTGELFF. The CDR3 DNA sequence: TGTGCCAGCAGTGGGTTTTGGGGTACCGGGGAGCTGTTTTTT.

This clone was seen a few times. The chain joins TRBV28 to TRBJ1-3; D perhaps matches TRBD1 (5 bases). With 10 bases removed from V and 0 bases from J, the gap between germline ends came to 16 bases. Looked up from germline, CDR1 is MDHEN and CDR2 is SYDVKM. This CDR3 is built from 15 residues. The CDR3 nucleotides read TGTGCCAACCCCAAGGGGATTCCCTCTGGAAACACCATATATTTT. Its protein is CANPKGIPSGNTIYF.

The chain has TRBV27 and TRBJ2-2, with D perhaps matching TRBD2 (5 bases). This CDR3 is 14 amino acids long. Looked up from germline, CDR1 is MNHEY and CDR2 is SMNVEV (reference sequence). Between the trimmed V and J ends, which lost 3 bases and 0 bases, there was a span of 5 bases. CDR3 loop: CASSFGANTGELFF. The CDR3 nucleotides read TGTGCCAGCAGTTTCGGGGCGAACACCGGGGAGCTGTTTTTT.

The V call is TRBV13, the J call TRBJ2-7; 8 positions match TRBD2. CDR1 and CDR2 from the germline V gene are PRHDT and FYEKMQ (reference sequence). The CDR3 spans 17 residues. Trimming removed 1 base from V and 0 bases from J; junction bases left unmatched: 8. Here the CDR3 reads CASSLAPAGGLSYEQYF. CDR3 in DNA: TGTGCCAGCAGCTTAGCGCCGGCGGGGGGCCTCTCCTACGAGCAGTACTTC.

The V and J genes are TRBV19 and TRBJ1-1, with D uncertain. The CDR3 covers 14 residues. V shed 1 base and J shed 8 bases, with 14 bases lying between them. Looked up from germline, CDR1 is LNHDA and CDR2 is SQIVND (reference sequence). The CDR3 DNA is TGTGCCAGTAGTATAGTGGTGCTGGGAGCCGAAGCTTTCTTT. This gives the protein CASSIVVLGAEAFF.

This clone was counted a few times. The gene calls are TRBV7-2 and TRBJ1-6; 7 nucleotides line up with TRBD1. The CDR3 spans 16 residues. Germline trimming cut 1 base from V and 7 bases from J; bases unmatched to any gene: 7. CDR1 is SGHTA and CDR2 is FQGNSA in the germline V gene. The CDR3 is CASSLVMAGGNSPLHF. The DNA of the CDR3 is TGTGCCAGCAGCTTAGTAATGGCAGGGGGGAATTCACCCCTCCACTTT.

The V call is TRBV7-2, the J call TRBJ2-1; D perhaps matches TRBD1 (5 bases). In germline, CDR1 is SGHTA, CDR2 FQGNSA. The CDR3 runs to 14 residues. The germline V and J ends were trimmed by 5 bases and 7 bases, with 15 bases remaining between them. Here the CDR3 reads CASSQGALSNEQFF. In nucleotides, the CDR3 is TGTGCCAGCAGCCAAGGGGCACTATCTAATGAGCAGTTCTTC.

This clone was seen only once. The rearrangement joins TRBV28 to TRBJ2-5, with D perhaps matching TRBD1 or TRBD2 (6 bases each). The CDR3 contains 13 residues. Germline assignment: CDR1 MDHEN and CDR2 SYDVKM. V was clipped by 6 bases and J by 5 bases, with 13 bases between them. The DNA of the CDR3 is TGTGCCAGCAGACAGGGAGGTACCGAGACCCAGTACTTC. Amino acids: CASRQGGTETQYF.

The rearrangement uses TRBV4-2 and TRBJ1-2; D gene ambiguous. Germline V lookup: CDR1 LGHNA, CDR2 YNFKEQ. The CDR3 sequence is 12 residues long. Trimming pared 5 bases from V and 4 bases from J, leaving 8 bases between. CDR3 DNA sequence: TGTGCCAGCAGCGGGGTTTCCTATGGCTACACCTTC. Protein: CASSGVSYGYTF.

The chain is built from TRBV25-1 and TRBJ2-3; 10 positions match TRBD1. V dropped 3 bases and J dropped 4; count of bases not matched to a gene: 7. Germline V gene sequence: CDR1 MGHDK, CDR2 SYGVNS. CDR3 length: 16 amino acids. The CDR3: CASSDGDRGPPDTQYF. The CDR3 coding sequence is TGTGCCAGCAGTGATGGCGACAGGGGGCCGCCAGATACGCAGTATTTT.

The J gene is TRBJ1-6, the V gene TRBV6-6, with TRBD1 identical over 11 bases. The V gene end was trimmed by 1 base and the J gene end by 8 bases; junction bases not matched to a gene: 1. The germline V gene has CDR1 MNHNY and CDR2 SVGAGI (reference sequence). The CDR3 contains 15 residues. The CDR3 sequence is CASSYWDRGDSPLHF. CDR3 nucleotides: TGTGCCAGCAGTTACTGGGACAGGGGGGATTCACCCCTCCACTTT.

This clone was counted only a few times. This chain joins TRBV6-5 and TRBJ2-7; no definite D call. There are 13 residues in the CDR3. The germline CDR1 and CDR2 sequences are MNHEY and SVGAGI. The V end was cut by 8 bases, the J end by 2 bases, with 13 bases between. The CDR3 nucleotides read TGTGCCAGCGGGTTGGGCCCTACCTACGAGCAGTACTTC. This sequence encodes CASGLGPTYEQYF.

This chain uses TRBV6-1 with TRBJ1-2, with 8 bases lining up with TRBD1. Germline V gene lookup returns CDR1 MNHNS and CDR2 SASEGT. V was clipped by 9 bases and J by 2 bases; unmatched bases: 11. The CDR3 has 15 residues. As DNA, the CDR3 is TGTGCCAGACAGGGGGGTGGGAGGCTAAACTATGGCTACACCTTC. Its protein is CARQGGGRLNYGYTF.